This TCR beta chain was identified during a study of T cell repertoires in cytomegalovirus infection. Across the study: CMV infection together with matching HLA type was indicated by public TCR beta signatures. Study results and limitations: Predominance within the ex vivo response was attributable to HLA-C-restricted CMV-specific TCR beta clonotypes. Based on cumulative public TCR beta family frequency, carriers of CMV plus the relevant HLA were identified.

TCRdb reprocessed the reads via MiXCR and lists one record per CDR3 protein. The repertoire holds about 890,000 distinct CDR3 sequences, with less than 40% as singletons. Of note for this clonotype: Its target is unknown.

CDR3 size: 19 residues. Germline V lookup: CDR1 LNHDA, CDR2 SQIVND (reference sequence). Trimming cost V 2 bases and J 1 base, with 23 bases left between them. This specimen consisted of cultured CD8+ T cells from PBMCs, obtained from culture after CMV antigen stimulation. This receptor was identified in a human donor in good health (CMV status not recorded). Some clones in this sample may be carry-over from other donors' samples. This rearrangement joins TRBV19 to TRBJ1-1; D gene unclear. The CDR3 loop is CASSIPQSWQPQRNTEAFF. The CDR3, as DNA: TGTGCCAGTAGTATACCCCAATCGTGGCAGCCCCAAAGGAACACTGAAGCTTTCTTT.